This T cell receptor (beta chain) was found in a study of blood T cell repertoires in COVID-19. This clone was counted once. Sequencing used immunoSEQ multiplex PCR; TCRdb keeps in-frame clones, though not all of them. This sample yields 120,000 to 150,000 clones, of which approximately 85% are seen a single time; roughly 3.9% belongs to the top ten. This CDR3 has 13 amino acids. Germline assignment: CDR1 KGHSH and CDR2 LQKENI. V lost 8 bases and J 8 bases, leaving 13 bases between the germline ends. The genes are TRBV18 and TRBJ1-6; D remains unclear. The specimen sequenced was peripheral blood. This clonotype originated in an elderly woman with acute or convalescent COVID-19. CDR3 nucleotides: TGTGCCAGCACACTGGCCGCTGATTCACCCCTCCACTTT. Encoded protein: CASTLAADSPLHF.